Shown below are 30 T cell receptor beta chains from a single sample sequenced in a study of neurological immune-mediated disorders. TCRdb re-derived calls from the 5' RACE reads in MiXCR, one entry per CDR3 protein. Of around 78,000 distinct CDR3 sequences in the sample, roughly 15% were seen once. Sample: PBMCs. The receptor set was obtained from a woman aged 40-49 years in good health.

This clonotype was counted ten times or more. The CDR3 is CASSLSGTASGDTQYF. As DNA, the CDR3 is TGTGCCAGCAGCTTATCGGGAACAGCCTCCGGAGATACGCAGTATTTT. The chain links TRBV7-9 to TRBJ2-3; D is possibly TRBD2 (5 bases). The ends were cut back, 2 bases at V and 5 bases at J, with 17 bases in the middle. The CDR3 contains 16 residues. Germline CDR1 SEHNR, CDR2 FQNEAQ (reference sequence). Full variable domain (outside the CDR3, taken from reference TRBV7-9 and TRBJ2-3): DTGVSQNPRHKITKRGQNVTFRCDPISEHNRLYWYRQTLGQGPEFLTYFQNEAQLEKSRLLSDRFSAERPKGSFSTLEIQRTEQGDSAMYLCASSLSGTASGDTQYFGPGTRLTVL.

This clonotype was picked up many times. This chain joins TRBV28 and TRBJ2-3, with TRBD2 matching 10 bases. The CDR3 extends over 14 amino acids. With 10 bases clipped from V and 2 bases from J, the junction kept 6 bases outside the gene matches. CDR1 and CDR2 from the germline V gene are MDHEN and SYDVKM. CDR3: CATSAGGPTDTQYF. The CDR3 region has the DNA TGTGCCACCTCAGCGGGGGGGCCCACAGATACGCAGTATTTT.

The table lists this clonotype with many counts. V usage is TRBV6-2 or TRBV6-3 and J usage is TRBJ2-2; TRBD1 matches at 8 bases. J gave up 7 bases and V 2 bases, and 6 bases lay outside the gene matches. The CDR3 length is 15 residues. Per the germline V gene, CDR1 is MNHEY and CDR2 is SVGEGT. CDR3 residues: CASSYQDRVSGELFF. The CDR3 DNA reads TGTGCCAGCAGTTACCAGGACAGGGTGAGCGGGGAGCTGTTTTTT.

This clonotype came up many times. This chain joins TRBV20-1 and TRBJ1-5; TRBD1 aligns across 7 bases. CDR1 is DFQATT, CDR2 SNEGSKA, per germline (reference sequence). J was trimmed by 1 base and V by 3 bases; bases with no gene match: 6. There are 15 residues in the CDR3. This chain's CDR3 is CSASALTGSNQPQHF. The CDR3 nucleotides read TGCAGTGCTAGCGCGTTGACAGGGAGCAATCAGCCCCAGCATTTT.

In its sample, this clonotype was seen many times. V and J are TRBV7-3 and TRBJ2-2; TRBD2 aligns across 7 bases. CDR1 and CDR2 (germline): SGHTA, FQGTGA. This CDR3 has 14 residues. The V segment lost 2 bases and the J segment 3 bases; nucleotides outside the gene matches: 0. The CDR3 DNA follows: TGTGCCAGCAGCTTAGGGGGGGACACCGGGGAGCTGTTTTTT. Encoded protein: CASSLGGDTGELFF.

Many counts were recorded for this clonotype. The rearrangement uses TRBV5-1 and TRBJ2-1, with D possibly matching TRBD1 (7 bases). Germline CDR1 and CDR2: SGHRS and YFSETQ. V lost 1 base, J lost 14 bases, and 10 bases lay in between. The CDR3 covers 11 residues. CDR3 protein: CASSLTGEEFF. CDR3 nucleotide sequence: TGCGCCAGCAGCTTGACAGGGGAGGAGTTCTTC.

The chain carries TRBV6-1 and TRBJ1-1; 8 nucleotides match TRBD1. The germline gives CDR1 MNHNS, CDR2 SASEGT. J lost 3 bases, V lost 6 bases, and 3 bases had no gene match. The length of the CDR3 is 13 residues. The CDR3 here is CASSRGRDTEAFF. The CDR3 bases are TGTGCCAGCAGCAGGGGGCGCGACACTGAAGCTTTCTTT.

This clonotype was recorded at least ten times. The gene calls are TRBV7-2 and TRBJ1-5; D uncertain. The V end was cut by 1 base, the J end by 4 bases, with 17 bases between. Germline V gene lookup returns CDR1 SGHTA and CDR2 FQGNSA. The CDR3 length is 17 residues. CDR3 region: CASSLVGTANLNQPQHF. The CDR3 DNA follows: TGTGCCAGCAGCTTAGTGGGTACAGCAAATCTTAATCAGCCCCAGCATTTT.

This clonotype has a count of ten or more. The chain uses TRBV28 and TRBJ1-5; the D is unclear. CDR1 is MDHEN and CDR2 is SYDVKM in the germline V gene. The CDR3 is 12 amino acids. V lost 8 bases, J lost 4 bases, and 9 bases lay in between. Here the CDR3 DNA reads TGTGCCAGCGTAAAATTAAATCAGCCCCAGCATTTT. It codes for CASVKLNQPQHF.

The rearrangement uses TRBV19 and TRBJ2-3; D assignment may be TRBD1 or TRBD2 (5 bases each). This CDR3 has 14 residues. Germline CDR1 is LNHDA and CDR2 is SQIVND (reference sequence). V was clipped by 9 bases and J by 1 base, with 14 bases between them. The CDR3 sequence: CASRDGGGTDTQYF. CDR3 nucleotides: TGTGCCAGCAGGGACGGTGGGGGCACAGATACGCAGTATTTT.

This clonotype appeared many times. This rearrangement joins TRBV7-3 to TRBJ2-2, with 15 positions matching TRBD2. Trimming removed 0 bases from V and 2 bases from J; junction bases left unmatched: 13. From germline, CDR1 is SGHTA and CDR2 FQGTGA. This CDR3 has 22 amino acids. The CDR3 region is CASSLTANPGLAGGINTGELFF. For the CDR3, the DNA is TGTGCCAGCAGCTTAACAGCGAACCCGGGACTAGCGGGGGGAATCAACACCGGGGAGCTGTTTTTT.

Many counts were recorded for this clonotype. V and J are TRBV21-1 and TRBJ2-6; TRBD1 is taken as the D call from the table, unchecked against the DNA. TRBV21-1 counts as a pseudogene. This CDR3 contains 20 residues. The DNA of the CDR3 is TGTGCCAGCAGCAAATCCAGATCCCCAGGGAAGGGCCCTGGGGCCAACGTCCTGACTTTC. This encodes CASSKSRSPGKGPGANVLTF.

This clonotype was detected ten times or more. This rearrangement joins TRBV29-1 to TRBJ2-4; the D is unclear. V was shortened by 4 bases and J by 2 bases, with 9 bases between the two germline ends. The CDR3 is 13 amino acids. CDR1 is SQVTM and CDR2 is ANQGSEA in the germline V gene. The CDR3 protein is CSVGSTSKNIQYF. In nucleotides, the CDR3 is TGCAGCGTTGGGTCGACCTCCAAAAACATTCAGTACTTC. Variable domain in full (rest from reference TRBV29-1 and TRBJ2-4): SAVISQKPSRDICQRGTSLTIQCQVDSQVTMMFWYRQQPGQSLTLIATANQGSEATYESGFVIDKFPISRPNLTFSTLTVSNMSPEDSSIYLCSVGSTSKNIQYFGAGTRLSVL.

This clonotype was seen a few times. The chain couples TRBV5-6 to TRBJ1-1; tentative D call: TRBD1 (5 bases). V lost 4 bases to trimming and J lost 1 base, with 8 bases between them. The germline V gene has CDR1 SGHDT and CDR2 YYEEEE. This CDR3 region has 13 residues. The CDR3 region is CASSGGTNTEAFF. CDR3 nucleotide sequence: TGTGCCAGCAGCGGGGGAACGAACACTGAAGCTTTCTTT.

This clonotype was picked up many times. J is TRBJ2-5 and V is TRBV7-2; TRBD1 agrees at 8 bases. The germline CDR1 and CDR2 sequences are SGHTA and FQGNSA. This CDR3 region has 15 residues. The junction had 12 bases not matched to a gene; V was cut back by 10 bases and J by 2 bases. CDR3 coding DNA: TGTGCCACCACGCGACAGGGGATAGAGCAAGAGACCCAGTACTTC. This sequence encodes CATTRQGIEQETQYF.

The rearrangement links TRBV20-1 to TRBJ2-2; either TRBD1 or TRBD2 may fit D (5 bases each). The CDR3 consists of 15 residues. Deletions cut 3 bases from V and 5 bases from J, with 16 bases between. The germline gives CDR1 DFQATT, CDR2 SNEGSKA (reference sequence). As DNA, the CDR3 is TGCAGTGCTAGGGTCTGGGGGAACCTGACCGGGGAGCTGTTTTTT. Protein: CSARVWGNLTGELFF.

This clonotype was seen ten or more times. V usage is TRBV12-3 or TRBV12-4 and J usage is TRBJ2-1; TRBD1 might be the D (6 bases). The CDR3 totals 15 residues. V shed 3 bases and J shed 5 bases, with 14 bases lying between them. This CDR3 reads CASSFGQGFDNEQFF. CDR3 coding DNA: TGTGCCAGCAGTTTCGGTCAGGGGTTCGACAATGAGCAGTTCTTC.

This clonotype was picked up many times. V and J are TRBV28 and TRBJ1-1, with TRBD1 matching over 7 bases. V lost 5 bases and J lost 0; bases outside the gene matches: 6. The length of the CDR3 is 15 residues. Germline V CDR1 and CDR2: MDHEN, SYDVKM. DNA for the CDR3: TGTGCCAGCAGTCAAACAGGGACAGTGAACACTGAAGCTTTCTTT. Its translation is CASSQTGTVNTEAFF.

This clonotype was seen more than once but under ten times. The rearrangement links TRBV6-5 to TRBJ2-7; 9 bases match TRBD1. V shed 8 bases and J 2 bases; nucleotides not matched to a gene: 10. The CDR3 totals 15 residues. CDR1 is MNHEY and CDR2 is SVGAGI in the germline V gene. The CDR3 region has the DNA TGTGCCAGCGGGCTCCGGGGACAGGGAACCTACGAGCAGTACTTC. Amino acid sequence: CASGLRGQGTYEQYF.

The CDR3 DNA sequence: TGTGCCTGGAGTGTGAAAGGGGATACGCAGTATTTT. Residues: CAWSVKGDTQYF. V usage is TRBV30 and J usage is TRBJ2-3, with D unresolved. The V end was cut by 0 bases, the J end by 6 bases, with 7 bases between. CDR1 is GTSNPN, CDR2 SVGIG, per germline (reference sequence). The CDR3 sequence is 12 residues long.

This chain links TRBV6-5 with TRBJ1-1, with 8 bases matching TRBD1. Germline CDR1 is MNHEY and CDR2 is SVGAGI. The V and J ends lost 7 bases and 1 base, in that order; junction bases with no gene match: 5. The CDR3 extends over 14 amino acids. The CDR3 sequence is CASNPGGTNTEAFF. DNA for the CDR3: TGTGCCAGCAACCCAGGGGGCACGAACACTGAAGCTTTCTTT.

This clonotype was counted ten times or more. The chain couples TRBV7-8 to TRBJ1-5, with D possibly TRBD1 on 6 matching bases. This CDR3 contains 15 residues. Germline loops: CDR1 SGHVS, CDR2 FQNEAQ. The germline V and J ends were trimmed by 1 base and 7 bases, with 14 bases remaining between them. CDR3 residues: CASSLVGQGIQPQHF. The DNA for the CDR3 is TGTGCCAGCAGCTTAGTGGGTCAGGGGATACAGCCCCAGCATTTT.

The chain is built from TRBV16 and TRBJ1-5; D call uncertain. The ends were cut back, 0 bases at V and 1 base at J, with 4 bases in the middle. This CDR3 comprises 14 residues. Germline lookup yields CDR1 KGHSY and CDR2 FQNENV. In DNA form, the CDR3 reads TGTGCCAGCAGCCAATCTGACAGCAATCAGCCCCAGCATTTT. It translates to CASSQSDSNQPQHF.

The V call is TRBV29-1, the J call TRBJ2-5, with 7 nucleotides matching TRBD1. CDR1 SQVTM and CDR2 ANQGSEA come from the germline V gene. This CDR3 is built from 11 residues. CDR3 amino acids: CSTGQQETQYF. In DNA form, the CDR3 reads TGCAGTACGGGACAGCAAGAGACCCAGTACTTC.

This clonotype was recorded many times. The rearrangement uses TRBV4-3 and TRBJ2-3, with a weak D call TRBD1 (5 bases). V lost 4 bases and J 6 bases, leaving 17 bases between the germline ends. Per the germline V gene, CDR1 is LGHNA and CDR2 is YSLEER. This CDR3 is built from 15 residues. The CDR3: CASSLGAQLWDTQYF. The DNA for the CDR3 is TGCGCCAGCAGCCTAGGGGCGCAGCTCTGGGATACGCAGTATTTT.

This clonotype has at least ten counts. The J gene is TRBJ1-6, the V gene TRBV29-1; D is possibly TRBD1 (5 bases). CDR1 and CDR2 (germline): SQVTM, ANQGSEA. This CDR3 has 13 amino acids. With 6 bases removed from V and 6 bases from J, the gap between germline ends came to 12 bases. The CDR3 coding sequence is TGCAGCGTCGCGGCGGGGGGTAATTCACCCCTCCACTTT. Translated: CSVAAGGNSPLHF.

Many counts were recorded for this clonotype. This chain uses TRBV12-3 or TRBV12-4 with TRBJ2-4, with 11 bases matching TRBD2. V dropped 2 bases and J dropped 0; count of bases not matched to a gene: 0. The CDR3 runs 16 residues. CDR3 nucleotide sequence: TGTGCCAGCAGTTTAACTAGCGGGGGAGCCAAAAACATTCAGTACTTC. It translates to CASSLTSGGAKNIQYF.

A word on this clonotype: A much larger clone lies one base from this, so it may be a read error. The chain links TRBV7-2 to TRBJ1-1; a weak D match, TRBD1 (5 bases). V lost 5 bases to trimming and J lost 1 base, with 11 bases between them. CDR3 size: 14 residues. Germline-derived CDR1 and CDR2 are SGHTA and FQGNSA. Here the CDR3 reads CASSLRVRNTEAFF. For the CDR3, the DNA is TGTGCCAGCAGCCTCAGGGTGCGGAACACTGAAGCTTTCTTT. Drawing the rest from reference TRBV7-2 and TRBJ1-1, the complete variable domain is GAGVSQSPSNKVTEKGKDVELRCDPISGHTALYWYRQSLGQGLEFLIYFQGNSAPDKSGLPSDRFSAERTGGSVSTLTIQRTQQEDSAVYLCASSLRVRNTEAFFGQGTRLTVV.

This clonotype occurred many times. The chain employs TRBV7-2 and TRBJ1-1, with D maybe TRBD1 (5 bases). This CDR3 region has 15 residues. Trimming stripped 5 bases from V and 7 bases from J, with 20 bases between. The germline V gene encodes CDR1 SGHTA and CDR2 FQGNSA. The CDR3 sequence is CASSPARGARGEAFF. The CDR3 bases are TGTGCCAGCAGCCCTGCTAGAGGGGCAAGGGGTGAAGCTTTCTTT. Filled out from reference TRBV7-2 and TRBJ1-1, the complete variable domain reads GAGVSQSPSNKVTEKGKDVELRCDPISGHTALYWYRQSLGQGLEFLIYFQGNSAPDKSGLPSDRFSAERTGGSVSTLTIQRTQQEDSAVYLCASSPARGARGEAFFGQGTRLTVV.

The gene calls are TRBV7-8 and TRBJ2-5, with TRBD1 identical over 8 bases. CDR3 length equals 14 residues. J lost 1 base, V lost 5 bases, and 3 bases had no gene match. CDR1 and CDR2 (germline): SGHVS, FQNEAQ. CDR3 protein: CASSQTGAQETQYF. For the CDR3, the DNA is TGTGCCAGCAGCCAGACAGGGGCCCAAGAGACCCAGTACTTC.